This T cell receptor beta chain was identified in a study of OX40 agonist ivuxolimab in advanced cancers. Study-level results: Some nonresponders likewise displayed low normalized T-cell clonal expansion.

J gave up 1 base and V 5 bases, and 7 bases lay outside the gene matches. Germline V gives CDR1 SGHRS, CDR2 YFSETQ. This CDR3 has 15 residues. In regard to this clone: Its antigen is still unknown.

Some clones are missing from TCRdb's copy, which holds only in-frame ones; the method was immunoSEQ multiplex PCR. The repertoire includes roughly 100,000 clones, about 85% of them detected once, and 3% to 4.5% sits in the top ten. The specimen comprised CD4+ or CD8+ T cells sorted from blood, sampled in a trial of the OX40 agonist ivuxolimab. The receptor was derived from an adult with an advanced solid tumor such as melanoma, head and neck, liver or kidney cancer. The chain combines TRBV5-1 with TRBJ2-7; 9 positions agree with TRBD1. Here the CDR3 reads CASRYLQGASYEQYF. The CDR3 DNA is TGCGCCAGCAGATATCTACAGGGGGCGTCCTACGAGCAGTACTTC.